The rows below give T cell receptor beta chains drawn from one sample of a study of blood T cells in healthy people across ages. Each CDR3 protein gets one entry after TCRdb re-called the 5' RACE reads with MiXCR. This table has around 1,500,000 distinct CDR3 sequences, approximately 40% appearing once. Sequencing input: blood. Every receptor here comes from a woman aged 18-35 years in good health. Each CDR3 is given with its conserved first and last residue. D genes are given only for firm matches. Rows give clone size only sometimes, using once, few, many, or a class for an expanded clone.

size	V	J	D	DNA	CDR3
NA	TRBV20-1	TRBJ2-5	TRBD2	TGCAGTGCTAATTTCAGGCTAGCGGGTACCCAAGAGACCCAGTACTTC	CSANFRLAGTQETQYF
few	TRBV6-7	TRBJ2-3	NA	TGTGCCACGCCCTTCTACGCGCCGACTGGAGATACGCAGTATTTT	CATPFYAPTGDTQYF
NA	TRBV6-1	TRBJ2-3	TRBD2	TGTGCCAGCAGTAAGACTAGCGGGGGGCTCCAAGATACGCAGTATTTT	CASSKTSGGLQDTQYF
few	TRBV11-3	TRBJ2-3	NA	TGTGCCAGCAGTCCTGGGGGAGACACAGATACGCAGTATTTT	CASSPGGDTDTQYF
NA	TRBV7-2	TRBJ1-5	NA	TGTGCCAGCGCTGATGGGAGCAATCAGCCCCAGCATTTT	CASADGSNQPQHF
NA	TRBV30	TRBJ2-5	TRBD1	TGTGCCTGGAGTCCACAGGGGGCGATGGAGACCCAGTACTTC	CAWSPQGAMETQYF
few	TRBV6-5	TRBJ2-5	NA	TGTGCCAGCAGAAGTTCTGGGGGCCCCAACGAGCAGTATTTC	CASRSSGGPNEQYF
NA	TRBV20-1	TRBJ2-7	TRBD1	TGCAGTGCTTCTGGGACAGGGGACTCCTACGAGCAGTACTTC	CSASGTGDSYEQYF
NA	TRBV13	TRBJ2-5	TRBD2	TGTGCCAGCAGCTCCTCCCCTAGCGGGAGGGCCTGGCGCAATGAGCAGTACTTC	CASSSSPSGRAWRNEQYF
NA	TRBV12-3/TRBV12-4	TRBJ2-1	TRBD1	TGTGCCAGCAGTGGCGTGGGACAGGGGGCGCGGAATGAGCAGTTCTTC	CASSGVGQGARNEQFF
NA	TRBV20-1	TRBJ2-3	NA	TGCAGTGCTAGAGGTCCGGGCAATACGCAGTATTTT	CSARGPGNTQYF
few	TRBV5-1	TRBJ2-3	NA	TGCGCCAGCAGCGTACAGGGAAGTTCTAGCACAGATACGCAGTATTTT	CASSVQGSSSTDTQYF
few	TRBV7-3	TRBJ2-7	TRBD1	TGTGCCAGCAGTGCCACAGGACAGGACTACGAGCAGTACTTC	CASSATGQDYEQYF
NA	TRBV20-1	TRBJ2-3	TRBD2	TGCAGTGCTAGAGAACTAGCGGGGGGGACAGATACGCAGTATTTT	CSARELAGGTDTQYF
NA	TRBV27	TRBJ2-1	TRBD2	TGTACCAGCAGTCCGACTAGCGGGACTCACAATGAGCAGTTCTTC	CTSSPTSGTHNEQFF
few	TRBV4-1	TRBJ2-7	TRBD2	TGCGCCAGCAGCCCCCTTGATGTAGCGGGGAAGTACGTCTACGAGCAGTACTTC	CASSPLDVAGKYVYEQYF
NA	TRBV29-1	TRBJ1-1	NA	TGCAGCGTTCGACAGGCGAACACTGAAGCTTTCTTT	CSVRQANTEAFF
NA	TRBV20-1	TRBJ1-1	NA	TGCAGTGCTAGAGGGGGAAAAGGTAACACTGAAGCTTTCTTT	CSARGGKGNTEAFF
few	TRBV7-6	TRBJ2-2	NA	TGTGCCACCGCGGACTTTCCGAACACCGGGGAGCTGTTTTTT	CATADFPNTGELFF
NA	TRBV5-4	TRBJ2-5	NA	TGTGCCAGCAGCTTGGAAGTGTCTCACGGGATGACCCAGTACTTC	CASSLEVSHGMTQYF
NA	TRBV9	TRBJ2-7	TRBD1	TGTGCCAGCAGCGTAGAGGACAGGGAAGGTTACGAGCAGTACTTC	CASSVEDREGYEQYF
NA	TRBV11-1	TRBJ2-1	TRBD2	TGTGCCAGCAGCTTAGCATTAGGGACTAGCGGGAGTCGGTACAATGAGCAGTTCTTC	CASSLALGTSGSRYNEQFF
NA	TRBV7-2	TRBJ2-3	NA	TGTGCCAGCAGCCTACTAGGGGGAGCCGCAGATACGCAGTATTTT	CASSLLGGAADTQYF
NA	TRBV5-4	TRBJ2-1	NA	TGTGCCAGCAGCGCTGGACAGCCCAATGAGCAGTTCTTC	CASSAGQPNEQFF
NA	TRBV15	TRBJ2-7	NA	TGTGCCACCAGCAGAGGCGCGGCGGCGGCCCACGAGCAGTACTTC	CATSRGAAAAHEQYF
NA	TRBV20-1	TRBJ2-7	NA	TGCAGTGCTAGATCGGGCTACGAGCAGTACTTC	CSARSGYEQYF
NA	TRBV6-5	TRBJ2-7	TRBD1	TGTGCCAGCAGTTACTCGCCCGGGACAGGCGGCGAGCAGTACTTC	CASSYSPGTGGEQYF
NA	TRBV20-1	TRBJ2-1	TRBD2	TGCAGTGCCTACCAGGGACTAGCGGGGGATGAGCAGTTCTTC	CSAYQGLAGDEQFF
NA	TRBV2	TRBJ2-3	NA	TGTGCCAGCACGCGGATAGCGACAGATACGCAGTATTTT	CASTRIATDTQYF
NA	TRBV12-3/TRBV12-4	TRBJ2-2	TRBD2	TGTGCCTGCAGCTCCGGACTAGCGCGGGTCACCGGGGAGCTGTTTTTT	CACSSGLARVTGELFF
NA	TRBV30	TRBJ2-5	NA	TGTGCCTGGAGTGGGCACTACCAAGAGACCCAGTACTTC	CAWSGHYQETQYF
NA	TRBV30	TRBJ1-3	NA	TGTGCCTGGAGTGGCCGAGGGGGAAACACCATATATTTT	CAWSGRGGNTIYF
NA	TRBV5-1	TRBJ2-7	NA	TGCGCCAGCAGCTGGGGAGGAGTCTTATACGAGCAGTACTTC	CASSWGGVLYEQYF
NA	TRBV4-2	TRBJ2-1	TRBD2	TGTGCCAGCAGCCTCCACACTAGCGAGAGAAACCAGCGTGGCTCCTACAATGAGCAGTTCTTC	CASSLHTSERNQRGSYNEQFF
few	TRBV4-2	TRBJ1-5	NA	TGTGCCAGCAGCCAAGGAGGGAGCCAGCCCCAGCATTTT	CASSQGGSQPQHF
few	TRBV25-1	TRBJ1-5	NA	TGTGCCAGCAGTGAATACCGGGTGAGTCAGCCCCAGCATTTT	CASSEYRVSQPQHF
NA	TRBV20-1	TRBJ2-5	NA	TGCAGTGCTAGGGTAGCGGCTAGTGGGCAGACCCAGTACTTC	CSARVAASGQTQYF
NA	TRBV7-9	TRBJ2-3	NA	TGTGACAGCAGCTTAGTAGCTGCGGCGGCTACTAGCACAGATACGCAGTATTTT	CDSSLVAAAATSTDTQYF
NA	TRBV19	TRBJ1-2	NA	TGTGCCAGTAGTATGCAGGGAGCCGAGCAGACGTATGGCTACACCTTC	CASSMQGAEQTYGYTF
NA	TRBV6-2/TRBV6-3	TRBJ1-1	NA	TGTGCCAGCAGCCACGAGAGGGCTGAAGCTTTCTTT	CASSHERAEAFF
few	TRBV7-3	TRBJ2-5	NA	TGTGCCAGCCGGGCCCCCAACCAAGAGACCCAGTACTTC	CASRAPNQETQYF
NA	TRBV9	TRBJ2-3	TRBD2	TGTGCCAGCAGCGTAGCTGGCTCTAGCGGGGGGAGGGATACGCAGTATTTT	CASSVAGSSGGRDTQYF
NA	TRBV20-1	TRBJ2-1	NA	TGCAGTGCGATCGTTCCGGGCGCGAATGAGCAGTTCTTC	CSAIVPGANEQFF
few	TRBV6-5	TRBJ2-7	NA	TGTGCCAGCAGTTACTCTCAGGGACGGGTCTACGAGCAGTACTTC	CASSYSQGRVYEQYF
NA	TRBV7-2	TRBJ2-1	NA	TGTGCCAGCGGCTTAGGGGGGACCTACAATGAGCAGTTCTTC	CASGLGGTYNEQFF
NA	TRBV4-1	TRBJ2-6	TRBD1	TGCGCCAGCAGCCTTGACAGGGGTAGCTCTGGGGCCAACGTCCTGACTTTC	CASSLDRGSSGANVLTF
few	TRBV29-1	TRBJ1-1	TRBD1	TGCAGCGTCGCCGGACAGGGGAGCGTGAACACTGAAGCTTTCTTT	CSVAGQGSVNTEAFF
NA	TRBV20-1	TRBJ2-3	TRBD2	TGCAGTGCCCCACCTAGCGGGGGGGCTGTCGCAGATACGCAGTATTTT	CSAPPSGGAVADTQYF
NA	TRBV5-1	TRBJ1-2	TRBD1	TGCGCCAGCAGTCCGACAGGGGTGGATGGCTACACCTTC	CASSPTGVDGYTF
NA	TRBV2	TRBJ2-7	TRBD2	TGTGCCAGCAGGACTAGCGGGAGGGCCATAGGACACGAGCAGTACTTC	CASRTSGRAIGHEQYF
NA	TRBV18	TRBJ2-7	NA	TGTGCCAGCAGCCTCCCGTCCGTAGGCGAGCAGTACTTC	CASSLPSVGEQYF
once	TRBV30	TRBJ2-2	NA	TGTGCCTGGAGTGTTAAGGAGCTGTTTTTT	CAWSVKELFF
NA	TRBV10-3	TRBJ2-3	NA	TGTGCCATCAGCCCCTCTGATACGCAGTATTTT	CAISPSDTQYF
few	TRBV10-2	TRBJ2-2	NA	TGCGCCAGCAGTGAGGGGCTAGCATGGGCCCCCGGGGAGCTGTTTTTT	CASSEGLAWAPGELFF
NA	TRBV5-6	TRBJ2-7	NA	TGTGCCAGCAGCCCGGACCCCCCGGCCGAGCAGTACTTC	CASSPDPPAEQYF
NA	TRBV6-1	TRBJ2-1	NA	TGTGCCAGCATGCAGGGAAATAACAATGAGCAGTTCTTC	CASMQGNNNEQFF
NA	TRBV15	TRBJ2-5	NA	TGTGCCACCAGCAGGAAGGGGTACCAAGAGACCCAGTACTTC	CATSRKGYQETQYF